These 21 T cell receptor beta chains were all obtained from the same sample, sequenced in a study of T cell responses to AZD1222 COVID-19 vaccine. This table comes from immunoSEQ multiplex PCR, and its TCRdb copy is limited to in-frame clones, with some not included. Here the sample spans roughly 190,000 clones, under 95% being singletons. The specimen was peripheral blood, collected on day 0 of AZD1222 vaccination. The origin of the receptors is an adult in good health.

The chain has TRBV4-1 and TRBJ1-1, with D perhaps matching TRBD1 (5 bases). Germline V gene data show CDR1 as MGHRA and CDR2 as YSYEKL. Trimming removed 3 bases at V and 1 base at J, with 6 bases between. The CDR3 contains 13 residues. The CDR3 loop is CASSHRGNTEAFF. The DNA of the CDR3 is TGCGCCAGCAGCCATAGGGGGAACACTGAAGCTTTCTTT.

CDR3 region: CASRIMGVSNQPQHF. The CDR3 region has the DNA TGTGCCAGCAGAATAATGGGGGTTAGCAATCAGCCCCAGCATTTT. The chain recombines TRBV7-2 with TRBJ1-5; D is possibly TRBD1 (5 bases). From germline, CDR1 is SGHTA and CDR2 FQGNSA. This CDR3 is built from 15 residues. Trimming stripped 6 bases from V and 0 bases from J, with 12 bases between.

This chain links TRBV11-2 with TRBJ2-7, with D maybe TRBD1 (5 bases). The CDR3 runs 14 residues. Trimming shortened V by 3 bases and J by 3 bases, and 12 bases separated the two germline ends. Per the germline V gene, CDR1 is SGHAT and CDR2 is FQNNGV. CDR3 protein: CASSFASQGYEQYF. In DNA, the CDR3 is TGTGCCAGCAGCTTTGCCAGTCAGGGCTACGAGCAGTACTTC.

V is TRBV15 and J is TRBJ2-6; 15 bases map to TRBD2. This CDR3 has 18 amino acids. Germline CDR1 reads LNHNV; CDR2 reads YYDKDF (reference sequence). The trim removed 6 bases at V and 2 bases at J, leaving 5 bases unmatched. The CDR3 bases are TGTGCCACCAGAGGCGGACTAGCGGGAGGGCCTGGGGCCAACGTCCTGACTTTC. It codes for CATRGGLAGGPGANVLTF.

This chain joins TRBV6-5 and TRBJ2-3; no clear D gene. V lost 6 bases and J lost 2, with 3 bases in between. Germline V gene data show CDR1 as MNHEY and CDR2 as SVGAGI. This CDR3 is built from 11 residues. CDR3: CASRNTDTQYF. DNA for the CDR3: TGTGCCAGCAGAAACACAGATACGCAGTATTTT.

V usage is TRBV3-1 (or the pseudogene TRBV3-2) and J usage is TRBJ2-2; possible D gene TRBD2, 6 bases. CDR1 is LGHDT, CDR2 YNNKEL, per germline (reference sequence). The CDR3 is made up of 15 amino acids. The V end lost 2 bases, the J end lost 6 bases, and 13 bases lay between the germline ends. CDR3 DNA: TGTGCCAGCAGCCAACGCGGGATCGAGCCCGGGGAGCTGTTTTTT. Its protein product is CASSQRGIEPGELFF.

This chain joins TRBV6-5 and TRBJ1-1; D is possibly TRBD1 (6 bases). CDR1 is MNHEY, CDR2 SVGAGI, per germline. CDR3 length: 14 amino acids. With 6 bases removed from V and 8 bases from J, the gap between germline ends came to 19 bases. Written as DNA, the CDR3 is TGTGCCAGCAGGGTGGGGCAGGGGTCCCAGGAAGCTTTCTTT. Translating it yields CASRVGQGSQEAFF.

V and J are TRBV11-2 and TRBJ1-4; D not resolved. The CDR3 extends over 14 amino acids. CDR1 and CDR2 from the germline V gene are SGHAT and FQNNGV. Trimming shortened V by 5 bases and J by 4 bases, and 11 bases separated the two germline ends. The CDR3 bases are TGTGCCAGCAGCCCACTTCGGGGTAATGAAAAACTGTTTTTT. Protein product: CASSPLRGNEKLFF.

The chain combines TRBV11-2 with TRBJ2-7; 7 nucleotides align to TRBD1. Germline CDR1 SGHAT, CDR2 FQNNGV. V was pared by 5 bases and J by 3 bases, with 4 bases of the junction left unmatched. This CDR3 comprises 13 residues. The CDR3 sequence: CASSRTGFYEQYF. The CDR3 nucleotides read TGTGCCAGCAGCCGGACAGGATTCTACGAGCAGTACTTC.

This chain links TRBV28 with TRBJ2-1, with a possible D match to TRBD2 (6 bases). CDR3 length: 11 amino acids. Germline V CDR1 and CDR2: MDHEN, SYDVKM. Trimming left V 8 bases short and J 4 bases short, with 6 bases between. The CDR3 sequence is CASRGYNEQFF. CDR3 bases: TGTGCCAGCCGGGGGTACAATGAGCAGTTCTTC.

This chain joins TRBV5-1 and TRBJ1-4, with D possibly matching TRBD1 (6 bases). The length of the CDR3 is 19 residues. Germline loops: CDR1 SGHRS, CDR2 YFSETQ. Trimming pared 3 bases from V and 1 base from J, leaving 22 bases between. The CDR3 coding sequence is TGCGCCAGCAGCTCAGGACAGCCGGGGTTCGTCGGAACTAATGAAAAACTGTTTTTT. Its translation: CASSSGQPGFVGTNEKLFF.

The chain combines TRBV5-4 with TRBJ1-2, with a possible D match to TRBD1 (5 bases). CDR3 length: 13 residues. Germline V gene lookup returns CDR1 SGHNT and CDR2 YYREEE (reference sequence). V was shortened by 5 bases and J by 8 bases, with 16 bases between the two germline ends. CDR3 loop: CASRGPIVDGYTF. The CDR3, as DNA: TGTGCCAGCAGGGGGCCGATTGTCGACGGCTACACCTTC.

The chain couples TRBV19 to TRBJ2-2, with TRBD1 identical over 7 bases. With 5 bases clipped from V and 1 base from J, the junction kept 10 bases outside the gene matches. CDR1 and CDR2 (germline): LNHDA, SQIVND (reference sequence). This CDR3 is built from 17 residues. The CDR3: CASSDRMGQRNTGELFF. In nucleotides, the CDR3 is TGTGCCAGTAGTGATAGAATGGGACAGAGGAACACCGGGGAGCTGTTTTTT.

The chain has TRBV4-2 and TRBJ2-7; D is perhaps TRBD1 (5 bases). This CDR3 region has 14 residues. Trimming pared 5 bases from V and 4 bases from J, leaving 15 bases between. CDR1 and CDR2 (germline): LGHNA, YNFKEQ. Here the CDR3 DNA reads TGTGCCAGCAGCTTAACGACAGAGAGTTACGAGCAGTACTTC. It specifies CASSLTTESYEQYF.

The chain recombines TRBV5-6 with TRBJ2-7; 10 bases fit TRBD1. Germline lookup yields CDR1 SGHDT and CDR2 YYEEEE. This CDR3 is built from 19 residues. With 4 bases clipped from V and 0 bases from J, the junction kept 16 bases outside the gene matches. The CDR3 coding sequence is TGTGCCAGCAGCCAAAAGAGAGGCGTCGGACAGGGGGTCTCCTACGAGCAGTACTTC. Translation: CASSQKRGVGQGVSYEQYF.

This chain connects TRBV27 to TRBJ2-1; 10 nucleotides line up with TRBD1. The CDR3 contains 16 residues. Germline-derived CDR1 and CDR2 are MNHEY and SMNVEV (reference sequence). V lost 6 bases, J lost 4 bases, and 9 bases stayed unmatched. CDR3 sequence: CASRGTGQGVYNEQFF. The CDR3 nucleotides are TGTGCCAGCAGGGGCACCGGACAGGGGGTTTACAATGAGCAGTTCTTC.

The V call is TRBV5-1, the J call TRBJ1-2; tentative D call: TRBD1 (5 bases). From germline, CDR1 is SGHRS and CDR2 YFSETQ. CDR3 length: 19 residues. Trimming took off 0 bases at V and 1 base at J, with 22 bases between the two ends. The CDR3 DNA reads TGCGCCAGCAGCTTGGCCTTGTCAGGGAGCGCGGTGCTTAACTATGGCTACACCTTC. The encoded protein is CASSLALSGSAVLNYGYTF.

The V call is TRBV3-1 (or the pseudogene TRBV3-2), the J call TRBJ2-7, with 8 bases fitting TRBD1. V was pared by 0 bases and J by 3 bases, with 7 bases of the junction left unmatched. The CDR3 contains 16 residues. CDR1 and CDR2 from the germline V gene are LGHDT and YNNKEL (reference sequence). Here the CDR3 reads CASSQDLRTGRYEQYF. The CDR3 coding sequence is TGTGCCAGCAGCCAAGATTTGAGGACAGGGCGCTACGAGCAGTACTTC.

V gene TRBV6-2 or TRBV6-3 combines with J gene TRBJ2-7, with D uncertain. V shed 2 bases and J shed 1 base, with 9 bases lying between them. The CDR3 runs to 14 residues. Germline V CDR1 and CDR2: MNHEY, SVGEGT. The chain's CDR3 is CASSYPQESYEQYF. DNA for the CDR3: TGTGCCAGCAGTTACCCCCAGGAGTCCTACGAGCAGTACTTC.

The CDR3 sequence: CSVGTDRAGGTEAFF. The CDR3 DNA reads TGCAGCGTTGGTACGGACAGGGCTGGGGGCACTGAAGCTTTCTTT. The chain has TRBV29-1 and TRBJ1-1; TRBD1 matches at 8 bases. V was clipped by 4 bases and J by 4 bases; unmatched bases: 11. This CDR3 contains 15 residues. Germline CDR1 and CDR2: SQVTM and ANQGSEA.

CDR3 DNA: TGTGCCAGCAGCTTGCAGACAGGGTTTGATACGCAGTATTTT. It codes for CASSLQTGFDTQYF. This sequence joins TRBV11-2 and TRBJ2-3, with 7 bases identical to TRBD1. CDR1 and CDR2 (germline): SGHAT, FQNNGV. J gave up 6 bases and V 3 bases, and 6 bases lay outside the gene matches. The CDR3 is made up of 14 amino acids.